This T cell receptor beta chain emerged from a study of blood T cell repertoires in COVID-19. Study in general: COVID-19 samples collected from the United States, Italy and Spain covered acute and convalescent phases. The cDNA or gDNA used as material had been derived from T cells, B-cell-depleted T cells, or PBMCs.

In its sample, this clone was seen a few times. Methods used by the authors: Researchers report that nucleated cell counts were estimated from reference gene primer amplification. Produced via immunoSEQ multiplex PCR; TCRdb's table is partial and in-frame only. V, J and clone size were drawn from that table, and D and trimming were deduced from the DNA. The table lists 150,000 to 200,000 clones, 70% to 90% of them singletons, with roughly 0.99% in the top ten. Germline V gene sequence: CDR1 MNHEY, CDR2 SMNVEV (reference sequence). This CDR3 is 13 amino acids long. V was cut by 3 bases and J by 4 bases, with 7 bases left in between.

J is TRBJ2-1 and V is TRBV27; a possible D gene is TRBD1 (5 bases). This sequence was found in a man younger than 35 with acute or convalescent COVID-19. Sequences were obtained from peripheral blood. CDR3 in DNA: TGTGCCAGCAGTTTGTACAGGTACAATGAGCAGTTCTTC. Its translation is CASSLYRYNEQFF.